This is a list of T cell receptor beta chains from one sample in a study of T cells in localized non-small cell lung cancer. Produced via immunoSEQ multiplex PCR; TCRdb's table is partial and in-frame only. Here the sample spans a few thousand clones, 28% being singletons. The material sequenced was lung tumor tissue, taken before any cancer treatment. The origin of the receptors is a female donor of 60 years or more with stage I lung adenocarcinoma. The CDR3 runs from the conserved cysteine through the conserved F or W. The order of the fields is J gene, clone size, V gene, CDR3 length, D gene, CDR3 protein, CDR3 DNA. D genes are given only for firm matches. Clone size is shown for a subset of rows, as once, few, many or a class of expanded clone.

j_gene: TRBJ2-4; abundance: few; v_gene: TRBV19; len: 15; d_gene: -; CDR3aa: CASSSGPLAKNIQYF; CDR3nt: TGTGCCAGTAGTTCAGGGCCGCTAGCCAAAAACATTCAGTACTTC
j_gene: TRBJ1-1; abundance: -; v_gene: TRBV28; len: 14; d_gene: -; CDR3aa: CASRLDGGSAEAFF; CDR3nt: TGTGCCAGCAGACTAGACGGGGGTAGCGCTGAAGCTTTCTTT
j_gene: TRBJ1-2; abundance: -; v_gene: TRBV19; len: 13; d_gene: -; CDR3aa: CASNAGYNYGYTF; CDR3nt: TGTGCCAGTAACGCGGGCTATAACTATGGCTACACCTTC
j_gene: TRBJ2-2; abundance: once; v_gene: TRBV10-2; len: 15; d_gene: TRBD2; CDR3aa: CASSAGRASAGELFF; CDR3nt: TGCGCCAGCAGTGCCGGGAGGGCCTCCGCCGGGGAGCTGTTTTTT
j_gene: TRBJ2-5; abundance: -; v_gene: TRBV7-6; len: 14; d_gene: TRBD1; CDR3aa: CASSLKGGAETQYF; CDR3nt: TGTGCCAGCAGCTTGAAAGGGGGCGCCGAGACCCAGTACTTC
j_gene: TRBJ2-5; abundance: medium-sized; v_gene: TRBV6-8; len: 17; d_gene: TRBD2; CDR3aa: CAISPGGVAGGQETQYF; CDR3nt: TGTGCCATCAGTCCGGGCGGGGTAGCGGGAGGCCAAGAGACCCAGTACTTC
j_gene: TRBJ2-1; abundance: few; v_gene: TRBV6-8; len: 14; d_gene: -; CDR3aa: CAIRGGTGYNEQFF; CDR3nt: TGTGCCATCAGGGGAGGGACAGGCTACAATGAGCAGTTCTTC
j_gene: TRBJ1-2; abundance: -; v_gene: TRBV11-3; len: 15; d_gene: -; CDR3aa: CASSLDRQPLKGYTF; CDR3nt: TGTGCCAGCAGCTTAGATAGACAACCACTTAAAGGCTACACCTTC
j_gene: TRBJ2-3; abundance: -; v_gene: TRBV30; len: 14; d_gene: TRBD2; CDR3aa: CAWSLGRGTDTQYF; CDR3nt: TGTGCCTGGAGTCTCGGGAGGGGCACAGATACGCAGTATTTT
j_gene: TRBJ2-2; abundance: few; v_gene: TRBV6-8; len: 16; d_gene: -; CDR3aa: CASGPGAPRGTGELFF; CDR3nt: TGTGCCAGCGGCCCGGGAGCCCCCCGGGGAACCGGGGAGCTGTTTTTT
j_gene: TRBJ2-5; abundance: -; v_gene: TRBV9; len: 16; d_gene: TRBD2; CDR3aa: CASSEIKSGSRETQYF; CDR3nt: TGTGCCAGCAGTGAAATTAAGAGCGGGAGTAGAGAGACCCAGTACTTC
j_gene: TRBJ2-7; abundance: medium-sized; v_gene: TRBV11-3; len: 15; d_gene: TRBD2; CDR3aa: CASSLAAGVPYEQYF; CDR3nt: TGTGCCAGCAGCCTGGCAGCGGGAGTTCCCTACGAGCAGTACTTC
j_gene: TRBJ2-6; abundance: few; v_gene: TRBV10-3; len: 21; d_gene: -; CDR3aa: CAISAPPSPGVGSSGANVLTF; CDR3nt: TGTGCCATCAGTGCACCCCCCTCGCCCGGGGTTGGTTCCTCTGGGGCCAACGTCCTGACTTTC
j_gene: TRBJ1-1; abundance: large; v_gene: TRBV6-8; len: 15; d_gene: -; CDR3aa: CASRQKGGMNTEAFF; CDR3nt: TGTGCCAGCAGGCAGAAGGGGGGGATGAACACTGAAGCTTTCTTT
j_gene: TRBJ2-1; abundance: few; v_gene: TRBV11-3; len: 18; d_gene: TRBD2; CDR3aa: CASSLEVRGLAATHEQFF; CDR3nt: TGTGCCAGCAGCTTAGAGGTCCGGGGACTAGCGGCAACTCACGAGCAGTTCTTC
j_gene: TRBJ1-1; abundance: medium-sized; v_gene: TRBV12-5; len: 13; d_gene: -; CDR3aa: CASSRVRGTEAFF; CDR3nt: TGTGCCAGTTCCCGGGTCAGGGGCACTGAAGCTTTCTTT
j_gene: TRBJ1-2; abundance: few; v_gene: TRBV12-5; len: 13; d_gene: -; CDR3aa: CASGLGGNYGYTF; CDR3nt: TGTGCTAGTGGTTTGGGGGGAAACTATGGCTACACCTTC
j_gene: TRBJ1-1; abundance: -; v_gene: TRBV19; len: 13; d_gene: -; CDR3aa: CASSRGWGIEAFF; CDR3nt: TGTGCCAGTAGTAGGGGGTGGGGTATTGAAGCTTTCTTT
j_gene: TRBJ2-5; abundance: few; v_gene: TRBV6-8; len: 17; d_gene: -; CDR3aa: CASSYQVGDPTGETQYF; CDR3nt: TGTGCCAGCAGTTACCAAGTTGGGGACCCAACGGGTGAGACCCAGTACTTC
j_gene: TRBJ2-4; abundance: -; v_gene: TRBV6-8; len: 16; d_gene: -; CDR3aa: CASSLSGVGTKNIQYF; CDR3nt: TGTGCCAGCAGTCTCTCAGGGGTAGGGACCAAAAACATTCAGTACTTC
j_gene: TRBJ1-1; abundance: few; v_gene: TRBV12-5; len: 15; d_gene: -; CDR3aa: CASGLVHGGNTEAFF; CDR3nt: TGTGCTAGTGGTTTGGTACATGGGGGAAACACTGAAGCTTTCTTT
j_gene: TRBJ2-5; abundance: -; v_gene: TRBV19; len: 12; d_gene: TRBD1; CDR3aa: CASAGTEETQYF; CDR3nt: TGTGCCAGTGCCGGGACAGAAGAGACCCAGTACTTC
j_gene: TRBJ2-7; abundance: medium-sized; v_gene: TRBV12-2; len: 14; d_gene: -; CDR3aa: CATTVGVGSYEQYF; CDR3nt: -
j_gene: TRBJ2-5; abundance: -; v_gene: TRBV11-3; len: 14; d_gene: TRBD2; CDR3aa: CASRAGLAVETQYF; CDR3nt: TGTGCCAGCAGGGCGGGACTAGCGGTGGAGACCCAGTACTTC
j_gene: TRBJ2-1; abundance: once; v_gene: TRBV28; len: 15; d_gene: TRBD2; CDR3aa: CASSLSAGGVNEQFF; CDR3nt: TGTGCCAGCAGTTTATCCGCGGGAGGGGTCAATGAGCAGTTCTTC
j_gene: TRBJ1-2; abundance: -; v_gene: TRBV25-1; len: 13; d_gene: TRBD1; CDR3aa: CASTQGQGIGYTF; CDR3nt: TGTGCCAGCACGCAGGGACAGGGAATTGGCTACACCTTC
j_gene: TRBJ1-5; abundance: few; v_gene: TRBV9; len: 14; d_gene: -; CDR3aa: CASRGSYSNQPQHF; CDR3nt: TGTGCCAGCAGGGGGAGTTATAGCAATCAGCCCCAGCATTTT
j_gene: TRBJ1-3; abundance: once; v_gene: TRBV5-1; len: 16; d_gene: -; CDR3aa: CASSSVVSSSGNTIYF; CDR3nt: TGCGCCAGCAGCTCGGTAGTCTCGAGCTCTGGAAACACCATATATTTT
j_gene: TRBJ2-5; abundance: -; v_gene: TRBV29-1; len: 15; d_gene: TRBD1; CDR3aa: CSVGRQGSDQETQYF; CDR3nt: TGCAGCGTTGGCAGACAGGGGTCAGACCAAGAGACCCAGTACTTC
j_gene: TRBJ1-5; abundance: -; v_gene: TRBV29-1; len: 13; d_gene: -; CDR3aa: CSVALMTNQPQHF; CDR3nt: TGCAGCGTTGCCCTTATGACTAATCAGCCCCAGCATTTT
j_gene: TRBJ1-1; abundance: few; v_gene: TRBV7-2; len: 13; d_gene: -; CDR3aa: CASSHTLNTEAFF; CDR3nt: TGTGCCAGCAGCCACACACTGAACACTGAAGCTTTCTTT
j_gene: TRBJ1-1; abundance: few; v_gene: TRBV6-8; len: 14; d_gene: -; CDR3aa: CATEADGGNTEAFF; CDR3nt: TGTGCCACAGAGGCCGACGGGGGCAACACTGAAGCTTTCTTT
j_gene: TRBJ2-7; abundance: few; v_gene: TRBV6-8; len: 14; d_gene: TRBD1; CDR3aa: CASRPGQSSYEQYF; CDR3nt: TGTGCCAGTAGGCCGGGACAGAGCTCCTACGAGCAGTACTTC
j_gene: TRBJ2-3; abundance: few; v_gene: TRBV9; len: 16; d_gene: -; CDR3aa: CASSVGLAGGWDTQYF; CDR3nt: TGTGCCAGCAGCGTAGGCCTAGCCGGAGGGTGGGATACGCAGTATTTT
j_gene: TRBJ2-7; abundance: -; v_gene: TRBV9; len: 14; d_gene: TRBD2; CDR3aa: CASSRTSGRYEQYF; CDR3nt: TGTGCCAGCAGCCGGACTAGCGGGAGGTACGAGCAGTACTTC
j_gene: TRBJ2-3; abundance: medium-sized; v_gene: TRBV11-3; len: 16; d_gene: -; CDR3aa: CASSPPRRGQEDTQYF; CDR3nt: TGTGCCAGCAGCCCACCTAGGAGGGGGCAAGAGGATACGCAGTATTTT
j_gene: TRBJ2-1; abundance: -; v_gene: TRBV9; len: 15; d_gene: TRBD1; CDR3aa: CASSPRDRGSAEQFF; CDR3nt: TGTGCCAGCAGCCCGCGGGACAGGGGGTCGGCTGAGCAGTTCTTC
j_gene: TRBJ2-3; abundance: few; v_gene: TRBV6-8; len: 13; d_gene: TRBD1; CDR3aa: CASSALGGDTQYF; CDR3nt: TGTGCCAGCAGCGCCTTAGGGGGCGATACGCAGTATTTT
j_gene: TRBJ2-3; abundance: few; v_gene: TRBV6-8; len: 14; d_gene: -; CDR3aa: CASRNDRNTDTQYF; CDR3nt: TGTGCCAGCAGGAACGACAGAAACACAGATACGCAGTATTTT